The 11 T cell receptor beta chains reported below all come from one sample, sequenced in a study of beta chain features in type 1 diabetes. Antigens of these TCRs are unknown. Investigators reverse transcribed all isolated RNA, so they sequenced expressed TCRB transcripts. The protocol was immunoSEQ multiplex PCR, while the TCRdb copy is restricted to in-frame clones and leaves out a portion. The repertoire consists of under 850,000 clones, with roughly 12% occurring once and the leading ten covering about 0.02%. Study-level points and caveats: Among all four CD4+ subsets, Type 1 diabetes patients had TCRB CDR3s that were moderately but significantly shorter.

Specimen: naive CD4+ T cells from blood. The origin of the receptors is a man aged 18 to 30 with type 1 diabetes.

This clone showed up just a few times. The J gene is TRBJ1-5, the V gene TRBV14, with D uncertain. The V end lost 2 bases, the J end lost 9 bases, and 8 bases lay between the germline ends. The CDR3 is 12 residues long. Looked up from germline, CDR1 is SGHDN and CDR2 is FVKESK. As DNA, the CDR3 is TGTGCCAGCAGCCAACAGGCCGGGCCCCAGCATTTT. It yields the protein CASSQQAGPQHF.

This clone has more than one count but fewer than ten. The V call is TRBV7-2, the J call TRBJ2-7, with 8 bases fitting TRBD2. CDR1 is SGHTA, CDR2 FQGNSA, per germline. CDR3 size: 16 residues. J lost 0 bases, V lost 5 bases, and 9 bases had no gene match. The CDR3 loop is CASSASGGGSSYEQYF. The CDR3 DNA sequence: TGTGCCAGCAGCGCATCGGGCGGGGGGTCCTCCTACGAGCAGTACTTC.

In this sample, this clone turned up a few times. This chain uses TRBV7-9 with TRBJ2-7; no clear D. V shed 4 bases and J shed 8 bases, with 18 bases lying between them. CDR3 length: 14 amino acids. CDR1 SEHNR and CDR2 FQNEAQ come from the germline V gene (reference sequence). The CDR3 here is CASSYTGPLPQQYF. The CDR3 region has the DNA TGTGCCAGCAGCTACACCGGGCCTCTCCCCCAGCAGTACTTC.

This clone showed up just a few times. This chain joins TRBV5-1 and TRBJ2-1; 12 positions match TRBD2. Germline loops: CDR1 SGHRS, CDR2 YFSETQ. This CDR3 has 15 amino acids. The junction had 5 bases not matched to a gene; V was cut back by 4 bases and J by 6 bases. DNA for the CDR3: TGCGCCAGCAGCGGCACTAGCGGGGGGCCCAATGAGCAGTTCTTC. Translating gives CASSGTSGGPNEQFF. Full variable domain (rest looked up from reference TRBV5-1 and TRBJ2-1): KAGVTQTPRYLIKTRGQQVTLSCSPISGHRSVSWYQQTPGQGLQFLFEYFSETQRNKGNFPGRFSGRQFSNSRSEMNVSTLELGDSALYLCASSGTSGGPNEQFFGPGTRLTVL.

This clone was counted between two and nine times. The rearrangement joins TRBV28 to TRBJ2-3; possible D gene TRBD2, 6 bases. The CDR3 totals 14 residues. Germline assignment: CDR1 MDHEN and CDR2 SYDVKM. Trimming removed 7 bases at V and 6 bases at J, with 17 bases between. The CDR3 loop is CASTSAGPRDTQYF. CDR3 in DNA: TGTGCCAGCACCTCCGCGGGGCCCCGGGATACGCAGTATTTT. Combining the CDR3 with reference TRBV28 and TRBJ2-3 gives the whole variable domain DVKVTQSSRYLVKRTGEKVFLECVQDMDHENMFWYRQDPGLGLRLIYFSYDVKMKEKGDIPEGYSVSREKKERFSLILESASTNQTSMYLCASTSAGPRDTQYFGPGTRLTVL.

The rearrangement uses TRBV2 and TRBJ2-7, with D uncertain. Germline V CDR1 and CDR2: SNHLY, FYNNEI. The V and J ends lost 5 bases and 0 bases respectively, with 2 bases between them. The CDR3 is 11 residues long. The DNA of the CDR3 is TGTGCCAGCAGTCTCTCCTACGAGCAGTACTTC. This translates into CASSLSYEQYF. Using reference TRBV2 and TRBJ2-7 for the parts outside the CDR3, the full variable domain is EPEVTQTPSHQVTQMGQEVILRCVPISNHLYFYWYRQILGQKVEFLVSFYNNEISEKSEIFDDQFSVERPDGSNFTLKIRSTKLEDSAMYFCASSLSYEQYFGPGTRLTVT.

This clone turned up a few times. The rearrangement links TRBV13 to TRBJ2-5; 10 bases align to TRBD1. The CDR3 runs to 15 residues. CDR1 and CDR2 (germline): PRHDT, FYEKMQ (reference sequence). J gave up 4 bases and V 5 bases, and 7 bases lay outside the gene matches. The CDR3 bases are TGTGCCAGCAGCGACCGGGACAGGGGTCGAGAGACCCAGTACTTC. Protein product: CASSDRDRGRETQYF.

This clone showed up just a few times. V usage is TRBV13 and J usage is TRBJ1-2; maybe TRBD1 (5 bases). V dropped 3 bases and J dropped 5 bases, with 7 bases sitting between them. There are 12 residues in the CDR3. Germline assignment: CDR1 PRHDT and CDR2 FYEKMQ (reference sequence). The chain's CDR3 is CASSLTVYGYTF. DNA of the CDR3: TGTGCCAGCAGCTTGACAGTGTATGGCTACACCTTC.

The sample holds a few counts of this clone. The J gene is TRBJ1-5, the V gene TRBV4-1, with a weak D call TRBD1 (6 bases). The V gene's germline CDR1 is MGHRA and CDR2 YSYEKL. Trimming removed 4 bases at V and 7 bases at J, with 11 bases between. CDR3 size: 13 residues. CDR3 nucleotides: TGCGCCAGCAGCCCAGGGGAAGACCAGCCCCAGCATTTT. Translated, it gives CASSPGEDQPQHF.

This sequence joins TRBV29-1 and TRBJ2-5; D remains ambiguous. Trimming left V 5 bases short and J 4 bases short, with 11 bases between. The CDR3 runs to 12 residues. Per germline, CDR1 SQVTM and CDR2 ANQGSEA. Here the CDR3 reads CSVNRNGETQYF. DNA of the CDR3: TGCAGCGTTAATCGGAATGGAGAGACCCAGTACTTC. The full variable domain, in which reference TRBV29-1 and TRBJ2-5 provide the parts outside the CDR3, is SAVISQKPSRDICQRGTSLTIQCQVDSQVTMMFWYRQQPGQSLTLIATANQGSEATYESGFVIDKFPISRPNLTFSTLTVSNMSPEDSSIYLCSVNRNGETQYFGPGTRLLVL.

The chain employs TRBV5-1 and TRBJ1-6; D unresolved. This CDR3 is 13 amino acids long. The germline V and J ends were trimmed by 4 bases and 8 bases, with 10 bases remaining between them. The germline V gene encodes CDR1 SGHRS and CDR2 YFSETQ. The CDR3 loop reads CASSPYEDSPLHF. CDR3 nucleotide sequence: TGCGCCAGCAGCCCCTACGAGGATTCACCCCTCCACTTT. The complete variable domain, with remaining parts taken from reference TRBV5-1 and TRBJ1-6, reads KAGVTQTPRYLIKTRGQQVTLSCSPISGHRSVSWYQQTPGQGLQFLFEYFSETQRNKGNFPGRFSGRQFSNSRSEMNVSTLELGDSALYLCASSPYEDSPLHFGNGTRLTVT.